This T cell receptor beta chain was sequenced for a study of blood T cell repertoires in COVID-19 (dated by TCRdb to 2018 to 2020). Describing the broader study: Samples covering the acute and convalescent phases of COVID-19 were provided by collaborators in the United States, Italy and Spain. The prospective study material was composed of cDNA or gDNA derived from T cells, B-cell-depleted T cells, or PBMCs. The dataset comprised deeply sampled blood TCRbeta repertoires from subjects exposed to, actively infected with, or recovered from COVID-19. The repertoires were made available in a free public database intended to serve as a resource for research on the immune response to SARS-CoV-2. The samples were drawn from two sources: the first 160 participants of the ongoing ImmuneRACE study, and over 950 subjects contributed by 6 global collaborators. The sample metadata nearly always contained a de-identified subject ID, COVID-19 status, age in years and sex. Where available, HLA class I and class II types were obtained from metadata supplied by the sample provider rather than from assay-based typing.

Participants in the prospective study were aged 18 to 89 years, lived in over 20 United States geographic areas, and enrolled through a virtual design. In the prospective study, cohorts were assigned on the basis of participant-reported clinical history obtained from a screening survey and a study questionnaire. Mobile phlebotomists in the prospective study collected whole blood, serum and a nasopharyngeal or oropharyngeal swab from every participant. Participants in the prospective study had the option to provide additional blood draws and questionnaires over a 2-month period. Before DNA extraction, prospective study blood samples were shipped either frozen or at room temperature. The CDR3 runs 15 residues from the cysteine to the phenylalanine. Kept here is only the CDR3 DNA, which spans 45 bases and is read in frame from base 1. The germline V gene provides CDR1 SGHDN and CDR2 FVKESK. Relative to germline, V is 4 bases shorter and J is 5 bases shorter, with 14 bases between their ends.

Summary of the overall study and its limitations: How much clinical and demographic metadata was included differed by source and by participant, and the metadata was provided uncurated.

The immunoSEQ Assay, a bias-controlled multiplex PCR, was used to amplify TCRbeta CDR3 regions from genomic DNA. As for how the authors treated the data: Nucleated cell counts per sample were estimated from amplification of reference gene primers within the assay. To quantify the absolute abundance of each unique TCRbeta CDR3 rearrangement, sequence reads were collapsed and filtered. For each sample, productive Simpson clonality was calculated by taking the square root of Simpson's diversity index across productive rearrangements. In its TCRdb copy, this immuneACCESS table keeps in-frame sequences only and misses some clones. Where compared with another copy, unresolved V genes explain less than half of these, and the others have no known cause. V and J calls and clone size are given by that table; D and trimming were obtained from the DNA. Across this sample there are about 210,000 clones, with approximately 80% seen only once. The biggest ten clones account for 3.5% to 4.5% of the sample.

A word on this clone: The antigen this receptor binds is unknown. Base qualities are not recorded, but no much larger clone differs from it by a single base.

Here the chain combines TRBV14 and TRBJ2-2; a tentative D call is TRBD2 (6 bases match). The TCR was taken from a man aged 30 to 45 with acute COVID-19. Sequenced sample: PBMCs or T cells enriched from blood (not recorded which). This receptor has the CDR3 CASSLPGGGTGELFF. The DNA reads as follows: TGTGCCAGCAGCCTACCCGGGGGTGGGACCGGGGAGCTGTTTTTT.